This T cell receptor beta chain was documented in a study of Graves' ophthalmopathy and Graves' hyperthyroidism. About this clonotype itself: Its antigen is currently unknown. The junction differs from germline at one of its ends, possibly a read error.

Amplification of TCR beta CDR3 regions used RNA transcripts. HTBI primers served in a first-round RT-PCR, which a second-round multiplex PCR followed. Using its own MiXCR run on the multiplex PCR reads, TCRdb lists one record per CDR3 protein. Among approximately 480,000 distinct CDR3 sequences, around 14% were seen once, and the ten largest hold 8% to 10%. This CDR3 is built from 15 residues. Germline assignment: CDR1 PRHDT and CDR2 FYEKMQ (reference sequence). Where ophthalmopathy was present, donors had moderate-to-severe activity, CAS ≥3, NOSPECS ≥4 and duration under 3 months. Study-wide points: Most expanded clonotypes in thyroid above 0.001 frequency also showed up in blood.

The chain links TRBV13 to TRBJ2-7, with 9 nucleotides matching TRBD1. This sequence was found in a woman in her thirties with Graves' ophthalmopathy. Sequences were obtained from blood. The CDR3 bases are TGTGCCAGCAGCTCCCGGGACAGGGCATTTCACGAGCTGTACTTC. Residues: CASSSRDRAFHELYF.